The next 7 T cell receptor beta chains were all read from a single sample in a study of Graves' ophthalmopathy and Graves' hyperthyroidism. RNA transcripts provided the template for amplifying TCR beta CDR3 regions. Investigators did first-round RT-PCR with HTBI primers, then second-round multiplex PCR. In TCRdb, the multiplex PCR reads were re-called with MiXCR into one record per CDR3 protein. This table holds about 620,000 distinct CDR3 sequences, 22% found once. The sample comprised peripheral blood. The source of these receptors is a woman younger than 30 with stable Graves' hyperthyroidism. Some clones in this sample may be carry-over from other donors' samples.

V is TRBV18 and J is TRBJ2-7; tentative D call: TRBD1 (6 bases). Trimming removed 0 bases at V and 5 bases at J, with 11 bases between. Looked up from germline, CDR1 is KGHSH and CDR2 is LQKENI. There are 14 residues in the CDR3. The CDR3 spells CASSPPTGWDEQYF. The CDR3 region has the DNA TGTGCCAGCTCACCACCTACAGGGTGGGACGAGCAGTACTTC.

V is TRBV10-2 and J is TRBJ2-7; the D gene is possibly TRBD2 (5 bases). In germline, CDR1 is WSHSY, CDR2 SAAADI. The CDR3 runs to 14 residues. The V and J ends lost 2 bases and 5 bases respectively, with 13 bases between them. The CDR3 reads CASSEGVGVHEQYF. The CDR3 DNA follows: TGCGCCAGCAGTGAGGGCGTCGGGGTTCACGAGCAGTACTTC.

The chain combines TRBV7-6 with TRBJ1-3; D not resolved. Germline V gene data show CDR1 as SGHVS and CDR2 as FNYEAQ. The CDR3 loop spans 12 amino acids. Trimming took 3 bases from V and 4 from J, leaving 4 bases between them. DNA of the CDR3: TGTGCCAGCAGCTTGAACGGAAACACCATATATTTT. The encoded protein is CASSLNGNTIYF.

This clonotype was seen ten or more times. This rearrangement joins TRBV5-1 to TRBJ1-3; the D gene is possibly TRBD1 (6 bases). Trimming took off 4 bases at V and 2 bases at J, with 13 bases between the two ends. Germline lookup yields CDR1 SGHRS and CDR2 YFSETQ. The length of the CDR3 is 15 residues. CDR3 region: CASSTSGTTGNTIYF. The CDR3 DNA reads TGCGCCAGCAGCACATCCGGGACAACTGGAAACACCATATATTTT.

V gene TRBV10-3 combines with J gene TRBJ2-4, with D perhaps given as TRBD1 or TRBD2 (5 bases each). This CDR3 has 15 amino acids. The germline V gene encodes CDR1 ENHRY and CDR2 SYGVKD. V lost 2 bases to trimming and J lost 4 bases, with 12 bases between them. CDR3 nucleotides: TGTGCCATCAGTGAGGGGACGGACAAGAAAAACATTCAGTACTTC. This encodes CAISEGTDKKNIQYF.

CDR3 loop: CASSYTGGNPTLYSNQPQHF. The CDR3 nucleotides read TGTGCCAGCAGTTACACAGGGGGCAACCCTACCCTCTATAGCAATCAGCCCCAGCATTTT. The genes are TRBV6-2 or TRBV6-3 and TRBJ1-5, with TRBD1 matching over 9 bases. Germline-derived CDR1 and CDR2 are MNHEY and SVGEGT. The CDR3 spans 20 residues. Trimming at V came to 2 bases and at J to 0 bases, leaving 14 bases not matched to a gene.

This clonotype appeared many times. V usage is TRBV5-1 and J usage is TRBJ1-1, with 7 bases that match TRBD1. J lost 2 bases, V lost 4 bases, and 5 bases had no gene match. CDR1 and CDR2 from the germline V gene are SGHRS and YFSETQ. The CDR3 contains 14 residues. The CDR3 sequence is CASSAGQANTEAFF. CDR3 bases: TGCGCCAGCAGCGCCGGACAGGCTAACACTGAAGCTTTCTTT.